One and the same sample provided the 17 T cell receptor beta chains below, sequenced in a study of identifying expanded T cells in peripheral blood. Assay used: immunoSEQ multiplex PCR; TCRdb lists only in-frame clones, some missing. The sample records 70,000 or so clones, approximately 87% being singletons. Sequenced input: blood. The receptors shown here come from a person aged 18 to 69 in good health.

This chain joins TRBV5-4 and TRBJ1-2; 7 bases map to TRBD1. The V gene's germline CDR1 is SGHNT and CDR2 YYREEE (reference sequence). The CDR3 sequence is 15 residues long. The ends lost 3 bases at V and 6 bases at J; junction bases unmatched: 11. CDR3 sequence reads: CASSYPAEGADGYTF. The CDR3 region has the DNA TGTGCCAGCAGCTACCCTGCCGAGGGGGCGGATGGCTACACCTTC.

Here the CDR3 DNA reads TGTGCCAGCAGTGCCCGGGGGAAGGATACGCAGTATTTT. This codes for CASSARGKDTQYF. This chain connects TRBV25-1 to TRBJ2-3; D is perhaps TRBD2 (6 bases). The CDR3 totals 13 residues. V was shortened by 4 bases and J by 6 bases, with 11 bases between the two germline ends. Germline CDR1 reads MGHDK; CDR2 reads SYGVNS.

The chain carries TRBV7-3 and TRBJ2-5, with TRBD1 identical over 12 bases. The CDR3 is made up of 15 amino acids. Trimming removed 1 base from V and 5 bases from J; junction bases left unmatched: 2. Per germline, CDR1 SGHTA and CDR2 FQGTGA. In DNA, the CDR3 is TGTGCCAGCAGCTTAATGGGACAGGGGGCCGAGACCCAGTACTTC. Protein: CASSLMGQGAETQYF.

CDR3 sequence reads: CASSIKENTEAFF. CDR3 in DNA: TGTGCCAGTAGTATTAAGGAAAACACTGAAGCTTTCTTT. J is TRBJ1-1 and V is TRBV19; D is ambiguous. CDR3 size: 13 residues. Trimming pared 3 bases from V and 2 bases from J, leaving 7 bases between. CDR1 is LNHDA, CDR2 SQIVND, per germline (reference sequence). Drawing the rest from reference TRBV19 and TRBJ1-1, the complete variable domain is DGGITQSPKYLFRKEGQNVTLSCEQNLNHDAMYWYRQDPGQGLRLIYYSQIVNDFQKGDIAEGYSVSREKKESFPLTVTSAQKNPTAFYLCASSIKENTEAFFGQGTRLTVV.

CDR3 coding DNA: TGTGCCTGGCGTACTACAGGGGACGGTGGCTACACCTTC. Amino acids: CAWRTTGDGGYTF. The V gene is TRBV30, the J gene TRBJ1-2; TRBD1 agrees at 7 bases. With V trimmed by 5 bases and J by 7 bases, 10 bases remained unmatched. The V gene's germline CDR1 is GTSNPN and CDR2 SVGIG (reference sequence). CDR3 length equals 13 residues.

This chain connects TRBV7-6 to TRBJ1-3, with 7 bases aligning to TRBD1. Germline V lookup: CDR1 SGHVS, CDR2 FNYEAQ. V lost 5 bases, J lost 0 bases, and 7 bases stayed unmatched. This CDR3 is built from 16 residues. The CDR3 loop is CASSPRGGDSGNTIYF. CDR3 sequence (DNA): TGTGCCAGCAGCCCCCGAGGGGGCGACTCTGGAAACACCATATATTTT.

This clone was recorded once. The genes are TRBV4-3 and TRBJ1-6; no clear D. Germline V gene lookup returns CDR1 LGHNA and CDR2 YSLEER. CDR3 length equals 13 residues. The V gene lost 0 bases and the J gene lost 10 bases, with 7 bases spanning the gap. As DNA, the CDR3 is TGCGCCAGCAGCCAAGAAAGAGGATCACCCCTCCACTTT. Its protein is CASSQERGSPLHF.

V and J are TRBV19 and TRBJ1-3; possible D gene TRBD1, 5 bases. V gave up 6 bases and J gave up 4 bases, with 13 bases separating them. The length of the CDR3 is 14 residues. CDR1 is LNHDA and CDR2 is SQIVND in the germline V gene (reference sequence). The CDR3 reads CASSLGQKGNTIYF. The CDR3 bases are TGTGCCAGTAGCCTAGGACAAAAAGGAAACACCATATATTTT.

This clone has just one count. The rearrangement uses TRBV30 and TRBJ2-1; D is perhaps TRBD1 or TRBD2 (5 bases each). The germline gives CDR1 GTSNPN, CDR2 SVGIG (reference sequence). This CDR3 has 13 residues. V lost 3 bases and J 4 bases, leaving 10 bases between the germline ends. CDR3 DNA sequence: TGTGCCTGGAGGAGGGACCGATACAATGAGCAGTTCTTC. Residues: CAWRRDRYNEQFF.

The rearrangement uses TRBV7-2 and TRBJ2-3, with TRBD2 identical over 11 bases. V lost 6 bases, J lost 5 bases, and 10 bases stayed unmatched. This CDR3 contains 16 residues. Germline lookup yields CDR1 SGHTA and CDR2 FQGNSA. The CDR3 sequence: CASSPHLAGGRDTQYF. CDR3 DNA sequence: TGTGCCAGCAGTCCCCACCTAGCGGGGGGTCGAGATACGCAGTATTTT.

This chain joins TRBV19 and TRBJ2-1; no clear D gene. Trimming took 0 bases from V and 0 from J, leaving 6 bases between them. This CDR3 is 15 amino acids long. The germline gives CDR1 LNHDA, CDR2 SQIVND (reference sequence). The CDR3 spells CASSIEPSSYNEQFF. The CDR3 DNA follows: TGTGCCAGTAGTATAGAACCTAGCTCCTACAATGAGCAGTTCTTC.

This clone was seen a handful of times. The chain recombines TRBV7-9 with TRBJ2-7; D could derive from TRBD1 or TRBD2 (5 bases each). CDR1 and CDR2 from the germline V gene are SEHNR and FQNEAQ (reference sequence). This CDR3 has 12 residues. Trimming stripped 5 bases from V and 6 bases from J, with 11 bases between. This CDR3 is CASSRGVPEQYF. CDR3 nucleotides: TGTGCCAGCAGCCGAGGGGTCCCCGAGCAGTACTTC.

This chain links TRBV19 with TRBJ1-5, with TRBD1 matching over 7 bases. The CDR3 covers 16 residues. V lost 6 bases and J lost 5; bases outside the gene matches: 13. Germline CDR1 reads LNHDA; CDR2 reads SQIVND (reference sequence). The CDR3 DNA follows: TGTGCCAGTAGCGGGGGTACAGGGGCCCCTCATCAGCCCCAGCATTTT. Encoded protein: CASSGGTGAPHQPQHF.

The V gene is TRBV21-1, the J gene TRBJ2-2. TRBV21-1 is designated a pseudogene. CDR3 length equals 16 residues. CDR3 sequence (DNA): TGTGCCAGCAGCAACGCCCGTCCATCCCAATGCGGGGAGCTGTTTTTT. This sequence encodes CASSNARPSQCGELFF.

As regards this clone: The sample has other DNA sequences that encode this CDR3 too. The chain has TRBV2 and TRBJ1-3; no clear D. CDR3 size: 14 residues. Germline assignment: CDR1 SNHLY and CDR2 FYNNEI. The V end was cut by 6 bases, the J end by 0 bases, with 9 bases between. The DNA for the CDR3 is TGTGCCAGCAGCGAAAATCTCTCTGGAAACACCATATATTTT. It specifies CASSENLSGNTIYF.

A single count supports this clone. This sequence joins TRBV7-9 and TRBJ2-4, with 13 bases lining up with TRBD2. Germline CDR1 SEHNR, CDR2 FQNEAQ (reference sequence). Unmatched junction bases numbered 6, after V lost 1 base and J lost 0 bases. The CDR3 is made up of 19 amino acids. The CDR3 sequence: CASSLGTSGRSIAKNIQYF. DNA of the CDR3: TGTGCCAGCAGCTTAGGGACTAGCGGGAGATCTATAGCCAAAAACATTCAGTACTTC.

The chain employs TRBV18 and TRBJ1-1, with D possibly matching TRBD1 (6 bases). This CDR3 contains 15 residues. V lost 0 bases, J lost 4 bases, and 12 bases lay in between. Germline V gives CDR1 KGHSH, CDR2 LQKENI. CDR3 amino acids: CASSPPGAGGTEAFF. The CDR3 bases are TGTGCCAGCTCACCACCGGGGGCGGGCGGCACTGAAGCTTTCTTT.